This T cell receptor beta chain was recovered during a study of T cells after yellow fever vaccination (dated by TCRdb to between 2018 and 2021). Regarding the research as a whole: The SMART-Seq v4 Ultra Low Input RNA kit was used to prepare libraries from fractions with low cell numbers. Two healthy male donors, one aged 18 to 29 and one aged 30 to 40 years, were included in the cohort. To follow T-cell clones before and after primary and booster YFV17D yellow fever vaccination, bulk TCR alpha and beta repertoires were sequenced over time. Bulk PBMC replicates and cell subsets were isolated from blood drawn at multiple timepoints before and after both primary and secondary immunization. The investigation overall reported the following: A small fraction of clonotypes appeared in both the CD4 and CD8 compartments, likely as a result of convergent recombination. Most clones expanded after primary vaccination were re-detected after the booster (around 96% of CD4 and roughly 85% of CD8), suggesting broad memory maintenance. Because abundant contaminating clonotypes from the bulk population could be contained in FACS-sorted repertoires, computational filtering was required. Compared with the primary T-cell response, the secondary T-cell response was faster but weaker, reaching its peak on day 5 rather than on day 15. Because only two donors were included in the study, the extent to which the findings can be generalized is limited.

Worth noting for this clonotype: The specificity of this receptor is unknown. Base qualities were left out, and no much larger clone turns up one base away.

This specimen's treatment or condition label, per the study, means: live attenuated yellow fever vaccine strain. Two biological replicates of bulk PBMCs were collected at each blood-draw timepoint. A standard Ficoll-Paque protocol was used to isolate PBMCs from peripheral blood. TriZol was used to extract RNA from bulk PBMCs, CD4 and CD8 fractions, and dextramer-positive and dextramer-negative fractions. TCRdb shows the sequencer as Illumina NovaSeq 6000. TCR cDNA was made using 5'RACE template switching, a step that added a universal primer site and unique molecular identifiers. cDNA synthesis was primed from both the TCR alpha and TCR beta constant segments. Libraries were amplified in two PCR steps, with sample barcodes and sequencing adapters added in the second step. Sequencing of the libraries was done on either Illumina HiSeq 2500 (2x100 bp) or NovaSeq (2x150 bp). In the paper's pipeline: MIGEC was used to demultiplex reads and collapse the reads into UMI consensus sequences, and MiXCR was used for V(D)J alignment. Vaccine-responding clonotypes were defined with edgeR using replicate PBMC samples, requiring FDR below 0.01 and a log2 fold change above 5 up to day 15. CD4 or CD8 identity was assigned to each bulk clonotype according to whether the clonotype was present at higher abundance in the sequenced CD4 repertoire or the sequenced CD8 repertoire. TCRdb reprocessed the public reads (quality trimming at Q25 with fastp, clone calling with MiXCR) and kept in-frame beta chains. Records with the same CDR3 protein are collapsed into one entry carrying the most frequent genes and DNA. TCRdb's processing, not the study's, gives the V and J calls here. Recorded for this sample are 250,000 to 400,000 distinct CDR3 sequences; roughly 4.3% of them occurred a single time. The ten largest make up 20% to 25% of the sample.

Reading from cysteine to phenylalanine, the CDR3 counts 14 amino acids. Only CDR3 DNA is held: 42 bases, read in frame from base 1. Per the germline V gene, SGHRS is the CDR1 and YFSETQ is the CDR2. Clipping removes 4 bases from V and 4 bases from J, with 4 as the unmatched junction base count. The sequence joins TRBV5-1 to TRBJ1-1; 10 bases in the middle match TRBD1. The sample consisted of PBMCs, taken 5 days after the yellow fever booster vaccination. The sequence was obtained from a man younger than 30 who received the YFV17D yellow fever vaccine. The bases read TGCGCCAGCAGCACGACAGGGGGCATCACTGAAGCTTTCTTT. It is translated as CASSTTGGITEAFF.